This T cell receptor (beta chain) comes out of a study of blood T cell repertoires in COVID-19. Study as a whole: COVID-19 samples from acute and convalescent phases originated in the United States, Italy and Spain. In each case, the material was cDNA or gDNA derived from T cells, B-cell-depleted T cells, or PBMCs.

This CDR3 has 15 residues. V was shortened by 2 bases and J by 1 base, with 11 bases between the two germline ends. CDR1 and CDR2 (germline): LGHDT, YNNKEL (reference sequence). How the authors handled the data: Estimated nucleated cell counts came from reference gene primer amplification. The assay was immunoSEQ multiplex PCR, and TCRdb's table has in-frame clones only and misses some. V and J calls and clone size are those listed in that table; D and trimming were worked out from the DNA. The data contain under 95,000 clones, about 90% of them singletons. In its sample, this clone was seen once. The chain is built from TRBV3-1 (or the pseudogene TRBV3-2) and TRBJ1-1; D is perhaps TRBD1 (6 bases). This clonotype was obtained from a woman aged 50 to 60 in a cohort sampled during active COVID-19. The sequencing input was peripheral blood. DNA of the CDR3: TGTGCCAGCAGCCAAAGGACAGTACCGAACACTGAAGCTTTCTTT. Its protein is CASSQRTVPNTEAFF.